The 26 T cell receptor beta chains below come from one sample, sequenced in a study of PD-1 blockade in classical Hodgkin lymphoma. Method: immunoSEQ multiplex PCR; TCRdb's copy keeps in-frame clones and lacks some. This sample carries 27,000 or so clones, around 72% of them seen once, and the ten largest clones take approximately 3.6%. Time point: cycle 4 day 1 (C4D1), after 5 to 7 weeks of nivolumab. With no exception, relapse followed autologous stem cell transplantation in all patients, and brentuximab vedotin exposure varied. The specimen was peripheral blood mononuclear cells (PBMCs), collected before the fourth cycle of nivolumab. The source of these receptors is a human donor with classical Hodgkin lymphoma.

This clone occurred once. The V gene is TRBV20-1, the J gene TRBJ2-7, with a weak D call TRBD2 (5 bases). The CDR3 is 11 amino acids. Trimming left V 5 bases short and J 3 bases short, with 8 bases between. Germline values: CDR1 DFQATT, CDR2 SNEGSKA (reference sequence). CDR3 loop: CSAWELYEQYF. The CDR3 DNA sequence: TGCAGTGCTTGGGAGCTCTACGAGCAGTACTTC.

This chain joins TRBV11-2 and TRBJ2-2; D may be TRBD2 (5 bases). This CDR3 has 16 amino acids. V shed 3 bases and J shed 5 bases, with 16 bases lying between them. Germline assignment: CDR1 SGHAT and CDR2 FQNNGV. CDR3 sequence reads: CASSLDLGVRTGELFF. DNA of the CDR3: TGTGCCAGCAGCTTGGACCTCGGGGTGAGGACCGGGGAGCTGTTTTTT. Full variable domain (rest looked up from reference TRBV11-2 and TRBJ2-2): EAGVAQSPRYKIIEKRQSVAFWCNPISGHATLYWYQQILGQGPKLLIQFQNNGVVDDSQLPKDRFSAERLKGVDSTLKIQPAKLEDSAVYLCASSLDLGVRTGELFFGEGSRLTVL.

The CDR3 sequence is CASSLLAGDEQYF. The CDR3 DNA reads TGTGCCAGCAGCTTACTAGCGGGAGACGAGCAGTACTTC. The J gene is TRBJ2-7, the V gene TRBV7-2; 10 bases fit TRBD2. V shed 2 bases and J 5 bases; nucleotides not matched to a gene: 0. CDR3 length: 13 amino acids. The germline V gene has CDR1 SGHTA and CDR2 FQGNSA.

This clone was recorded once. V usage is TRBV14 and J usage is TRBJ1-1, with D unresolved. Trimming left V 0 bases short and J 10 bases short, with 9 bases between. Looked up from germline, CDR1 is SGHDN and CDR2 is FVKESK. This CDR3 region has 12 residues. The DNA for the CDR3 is TGTGCCAGCAGCCAAGATAGAGTGCGAGCTTTCTTT. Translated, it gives CASSQDRVRAFF.

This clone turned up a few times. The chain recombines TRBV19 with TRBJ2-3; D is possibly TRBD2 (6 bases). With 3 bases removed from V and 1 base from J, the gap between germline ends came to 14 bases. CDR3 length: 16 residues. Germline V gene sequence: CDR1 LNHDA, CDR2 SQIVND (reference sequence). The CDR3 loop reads CASSILRGGGTDTQYF. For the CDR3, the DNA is TGTGCCAGTAGTATTCTCCGGGGAGGAGGCACAGATACGCAGTATTTT.

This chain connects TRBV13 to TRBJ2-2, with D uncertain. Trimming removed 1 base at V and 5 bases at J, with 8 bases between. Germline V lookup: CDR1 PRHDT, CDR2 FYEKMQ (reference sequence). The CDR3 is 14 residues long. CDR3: CASSLVARTGELFF. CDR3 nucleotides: TGTGCCAGCAGCTTAGTTGCCAGAACCGGGGAGCTGTTTTTT.

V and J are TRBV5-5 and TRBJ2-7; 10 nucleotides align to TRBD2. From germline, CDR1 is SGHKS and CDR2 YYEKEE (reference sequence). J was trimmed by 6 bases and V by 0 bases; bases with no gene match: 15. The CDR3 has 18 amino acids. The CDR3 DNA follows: TGTGCCAGCAGCTTGGCCCCTAGCGGGAGACCGTCTGGGGCCGAGCAGTACTTC. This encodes CASSLAPSGRPSGAEQYF.

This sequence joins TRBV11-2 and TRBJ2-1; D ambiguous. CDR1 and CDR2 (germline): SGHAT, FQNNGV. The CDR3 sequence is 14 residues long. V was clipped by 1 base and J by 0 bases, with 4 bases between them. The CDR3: CASSLVGSYNEQFF. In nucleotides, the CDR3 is TGTGCCAGCAGCTTAGTAGGCTCCTACAATGAGCAGTTCTTC.

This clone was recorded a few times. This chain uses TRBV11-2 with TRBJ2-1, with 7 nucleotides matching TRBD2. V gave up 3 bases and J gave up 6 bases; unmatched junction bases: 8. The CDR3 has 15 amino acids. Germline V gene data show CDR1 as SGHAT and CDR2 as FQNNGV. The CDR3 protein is CASSFTWTSINEQFF. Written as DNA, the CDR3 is TGTGCCAGCAGCTTCACTTGGACTAGTATCAATGAGCAGTTCTTC.

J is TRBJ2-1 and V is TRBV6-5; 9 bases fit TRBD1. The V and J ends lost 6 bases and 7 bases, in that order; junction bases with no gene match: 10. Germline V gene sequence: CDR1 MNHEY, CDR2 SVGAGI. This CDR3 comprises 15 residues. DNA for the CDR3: TGTGCCAGCAGGACACAGGGGGCTGCGGGGAATGAGCAGTTCTTC. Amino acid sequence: CASRTQGAAGNEQFF.

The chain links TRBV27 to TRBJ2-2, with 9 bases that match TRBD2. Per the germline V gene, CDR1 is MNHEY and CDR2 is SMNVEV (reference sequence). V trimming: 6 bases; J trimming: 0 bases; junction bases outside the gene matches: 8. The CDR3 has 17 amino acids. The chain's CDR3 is CASSLRGGNSNTGELFF. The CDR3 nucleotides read TGTGCCAGCAGCCTGCGGGGGGGAAACTCGAACACCGGGGAGCTGTTTTTT.

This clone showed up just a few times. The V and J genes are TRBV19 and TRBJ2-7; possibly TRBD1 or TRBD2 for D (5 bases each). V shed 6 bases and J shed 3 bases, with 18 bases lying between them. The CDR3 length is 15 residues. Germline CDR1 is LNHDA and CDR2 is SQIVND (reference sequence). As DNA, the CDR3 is TGTGCCAGTAGCCTCACCGCCGGGACCTACTACGAGCAGTACTTC. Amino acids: CASSLTAGTYYEQYF.

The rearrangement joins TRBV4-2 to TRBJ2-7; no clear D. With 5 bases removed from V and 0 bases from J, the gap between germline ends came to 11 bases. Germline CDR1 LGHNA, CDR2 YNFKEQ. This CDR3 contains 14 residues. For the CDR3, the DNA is TGTGCCAGCAGCTCGACACGGAACTCCTACGAGCAGTACTTC. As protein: CASSSTRNSYEQYF.

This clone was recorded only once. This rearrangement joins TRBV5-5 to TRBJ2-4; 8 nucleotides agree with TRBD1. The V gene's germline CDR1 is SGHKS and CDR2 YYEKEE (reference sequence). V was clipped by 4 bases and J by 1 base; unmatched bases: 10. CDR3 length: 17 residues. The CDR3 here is CASSQIGQGLAKNIQYF. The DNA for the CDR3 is TGTGCCAGCAGCCAAATAGGACAGGGCCTCGCCAAAAACATTCAGTACTTC.

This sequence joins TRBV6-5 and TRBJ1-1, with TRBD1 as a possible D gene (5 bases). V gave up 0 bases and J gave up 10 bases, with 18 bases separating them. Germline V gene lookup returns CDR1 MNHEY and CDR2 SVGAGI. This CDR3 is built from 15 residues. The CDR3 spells CASSYSAGSLAGAFF. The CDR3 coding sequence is TGTGCCAGCAGTTACTCGGCAGGGTCCCTCGCTGGAGCTTTCTTT.

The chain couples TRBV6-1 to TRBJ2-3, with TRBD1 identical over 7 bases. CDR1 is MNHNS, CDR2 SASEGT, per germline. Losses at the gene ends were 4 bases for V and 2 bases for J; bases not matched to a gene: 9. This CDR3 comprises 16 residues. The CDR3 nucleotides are TGTGCCAGCAGTGGGGCACAGGGGCACTACACAGATACGCAGTATTTT. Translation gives CASSGAQGHYTDTQYF.

CDR3 region: CASSLGNTEAFF. DNA of the CDR3: TGTGCCAGTAGTCTAGGGAACACTGAAGCTTTCTTT. The chain joins TRBV19 to TRBJ1-1; no clear D. The V and J ends lost 5 bases and 1 base respectively, with 5 bases between them. This CDR3 is built from 12 residues. Germline lookup yields CDR1 LNHDA and CDR2 SQIVND (reference sequence).

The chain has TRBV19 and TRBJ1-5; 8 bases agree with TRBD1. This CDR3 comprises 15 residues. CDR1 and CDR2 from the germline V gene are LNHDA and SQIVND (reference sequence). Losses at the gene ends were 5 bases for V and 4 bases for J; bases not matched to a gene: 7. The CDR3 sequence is CASSSGTGTNQPQHF. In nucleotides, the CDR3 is TGTGCCAGTAGTTCCGGGACAGGCACAAATCAGCCCCAGCATTTT.

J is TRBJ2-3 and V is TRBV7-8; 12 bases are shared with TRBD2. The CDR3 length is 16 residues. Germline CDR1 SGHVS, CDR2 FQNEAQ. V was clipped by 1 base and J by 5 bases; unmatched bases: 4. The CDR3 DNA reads TGTGCCAGCAGCTTAGAGGGGACTAGCGGGCAAGATACGCAGTATTTT. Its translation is CASSLEGTSGQDTQYF.

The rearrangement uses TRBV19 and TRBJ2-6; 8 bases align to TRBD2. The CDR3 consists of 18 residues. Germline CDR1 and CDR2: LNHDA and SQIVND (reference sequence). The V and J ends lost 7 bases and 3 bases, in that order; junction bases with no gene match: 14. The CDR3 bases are TGTGCCAGTAAAACTGGGGTAGCGGGGAGGGATGGGGCCAACGTCCTGACTTTC. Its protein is CASKTGVAGRDGANVLTF.

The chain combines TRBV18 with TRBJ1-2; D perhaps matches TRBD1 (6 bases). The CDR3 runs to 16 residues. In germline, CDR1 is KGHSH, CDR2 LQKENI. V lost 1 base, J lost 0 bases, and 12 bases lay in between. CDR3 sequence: CASSPLGQLANYGYTF. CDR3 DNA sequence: TGTGCCAGCTCACCACTGGGACAACTCGCTAACTATGGCTACACCTTC.

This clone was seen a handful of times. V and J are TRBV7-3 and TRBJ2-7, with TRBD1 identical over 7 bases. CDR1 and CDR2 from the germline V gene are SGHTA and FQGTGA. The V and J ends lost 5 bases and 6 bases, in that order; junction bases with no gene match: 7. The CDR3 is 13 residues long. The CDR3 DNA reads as TGTGCCAGCAGCGTCCGACAGGGCAGCGAGCAGTACTTC. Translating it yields CASSVRQGSEQYF. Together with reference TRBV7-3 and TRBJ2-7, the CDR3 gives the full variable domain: GAGVSQTPSNKVTEKGKYVELRCDPISGHTALYWYRQSLGQGPEFLIYFQGTGAADDSGLPNDRFFAVRPEGSVSTLKIQRTERGDSAVYLCASSVRQGSEQYFGPGTRLTVT.

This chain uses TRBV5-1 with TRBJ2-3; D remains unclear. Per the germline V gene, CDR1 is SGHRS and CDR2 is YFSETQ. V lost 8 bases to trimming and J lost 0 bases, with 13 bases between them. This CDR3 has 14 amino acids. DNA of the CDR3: TGCGCCAGTAGAGAGTCCTCTAGCACAGATACGCAGTATTTT. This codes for CASRESSSTDTQYF.

The CDR3 region has the DNA TGTGCCAGCAGTTTAGAGCGACAGGGAAATTCACCCCTCCACTTT. Translating gives CASSLERQGNSPLHF. The gene calls are TRBV27 and TRBJ1-6, with 7 bases lining up with TRBD1. Germline values: CDR1 MNHEY, CDR2 SMNVEV (reference sequence). V lost 2 bases and J lost 7; bases outside the gene matches: 5. The CDR3 contains 15 residues.

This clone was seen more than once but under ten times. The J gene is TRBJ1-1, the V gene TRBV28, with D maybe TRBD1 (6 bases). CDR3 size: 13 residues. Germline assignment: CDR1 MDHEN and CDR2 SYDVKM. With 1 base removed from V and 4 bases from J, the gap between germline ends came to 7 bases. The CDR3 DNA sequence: TGTGCCAGCAGTTTATTAGGGGGCACTGAAGCTTTCTTT. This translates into CASSLLGGTEAFF.

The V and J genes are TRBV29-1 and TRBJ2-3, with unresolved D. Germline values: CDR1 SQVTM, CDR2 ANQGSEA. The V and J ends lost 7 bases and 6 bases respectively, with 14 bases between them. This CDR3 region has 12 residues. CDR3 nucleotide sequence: TGCAGCGCAGACGCCTTTGGGGATACGCAGTATTTT. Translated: CSADAFGDTQYF.